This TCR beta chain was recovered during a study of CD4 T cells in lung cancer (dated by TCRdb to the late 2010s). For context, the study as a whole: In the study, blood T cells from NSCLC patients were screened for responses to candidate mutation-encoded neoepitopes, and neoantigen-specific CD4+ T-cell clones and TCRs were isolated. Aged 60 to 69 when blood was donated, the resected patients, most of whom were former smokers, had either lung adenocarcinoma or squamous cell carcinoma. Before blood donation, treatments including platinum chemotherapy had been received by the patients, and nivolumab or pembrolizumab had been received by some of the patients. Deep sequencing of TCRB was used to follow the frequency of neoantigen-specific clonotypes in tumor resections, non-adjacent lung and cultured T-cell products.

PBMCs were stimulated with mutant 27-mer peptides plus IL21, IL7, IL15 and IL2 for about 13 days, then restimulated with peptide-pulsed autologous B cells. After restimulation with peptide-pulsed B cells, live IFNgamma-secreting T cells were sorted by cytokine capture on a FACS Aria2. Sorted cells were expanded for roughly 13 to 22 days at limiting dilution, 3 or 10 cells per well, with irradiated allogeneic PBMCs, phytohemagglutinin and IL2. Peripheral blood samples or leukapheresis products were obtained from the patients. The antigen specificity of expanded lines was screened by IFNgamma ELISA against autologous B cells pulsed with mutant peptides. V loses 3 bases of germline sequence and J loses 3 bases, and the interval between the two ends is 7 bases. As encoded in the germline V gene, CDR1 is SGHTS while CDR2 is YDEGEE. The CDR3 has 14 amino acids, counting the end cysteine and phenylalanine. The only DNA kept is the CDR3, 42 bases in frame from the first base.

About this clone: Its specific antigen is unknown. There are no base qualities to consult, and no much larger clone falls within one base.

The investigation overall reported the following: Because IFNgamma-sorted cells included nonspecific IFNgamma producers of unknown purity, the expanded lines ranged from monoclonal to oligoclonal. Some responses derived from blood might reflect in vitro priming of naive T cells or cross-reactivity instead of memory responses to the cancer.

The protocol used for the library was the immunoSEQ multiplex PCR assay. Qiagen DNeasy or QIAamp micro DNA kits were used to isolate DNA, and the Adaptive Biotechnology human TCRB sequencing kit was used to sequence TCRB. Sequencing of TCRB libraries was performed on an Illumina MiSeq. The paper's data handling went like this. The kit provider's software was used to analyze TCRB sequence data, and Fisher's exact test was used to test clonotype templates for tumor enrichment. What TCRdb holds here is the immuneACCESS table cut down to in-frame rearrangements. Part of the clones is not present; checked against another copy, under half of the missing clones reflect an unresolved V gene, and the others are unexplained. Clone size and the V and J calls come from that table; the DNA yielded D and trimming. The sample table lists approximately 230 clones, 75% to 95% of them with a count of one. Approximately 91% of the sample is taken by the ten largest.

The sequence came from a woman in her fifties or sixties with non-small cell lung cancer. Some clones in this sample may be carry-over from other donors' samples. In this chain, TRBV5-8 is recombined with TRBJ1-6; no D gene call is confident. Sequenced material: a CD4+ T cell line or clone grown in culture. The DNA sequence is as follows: TGTGCCAGCAGCTGGAGTAACTATAATTCACCCCTCCACTTT. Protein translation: CASSWSNYNSPLHF.